The clone carrying this T cell receptor beta chain is a singleton in its sample. What it binds is not known. The protocol was immunoSEQ multiplex PCR, while the TCRdb copy is restricted to in-frame clones and leaves out a portion. The sample gives around 150,000 clones, roughly 92% of which show up once; roughly 5% is in the top ten. This entry is derived from a study of T cell responses to AZD1222 COVID-19 vaccine. Overall study findings and caveats: Sampled repertoires all dated from after the peak T cell response.

The sequenced sample was peripheral blood, obtained on day 0 of AZD1222 vaccination. This TCR was recovered from an adult in good health.

CDR3 coding DNA: TGTGCCAGCAGCTCTAGACAGGGTAGAAGCAATCAGCCCCAGCATTTT. Translation gives CASSSRQGRSNQPQHF. V is TRBV7-8 and J is TRBJ1-5; 7 nucleotides align to TRBD1. CDR3 length equals 16 residues. The J segment lost 1 base and the V segment lost 4 bases, leaving 7 bases of the junction unmatched. The germline V gene encodes CDR1 SGHVS and CDR2 FQNEAQ.